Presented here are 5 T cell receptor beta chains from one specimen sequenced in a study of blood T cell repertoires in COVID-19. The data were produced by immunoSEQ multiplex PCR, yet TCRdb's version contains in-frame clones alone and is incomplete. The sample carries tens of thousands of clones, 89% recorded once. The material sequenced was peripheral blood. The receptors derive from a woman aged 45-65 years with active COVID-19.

The CDR3 region has the DNA TGTGCCAGCAGCCAGGACGGGAGTTGGTCGGCAGATACGCAGTATTTT. It translates to CASSQDGSWSADTQYF. This rearrangement joins TRBV3-1 (or the pseudogene TRBV3-2) to TRBJ2-3; possible D gene TRBD2, 6 bases. This CDR3 is 16 amino acids long. CDR1 and CDR2 from the germline V gene are LGHDT and YNNKEL (reference sequence). V lost 3 bases to trimming and J lost 4 bases, with 17 bases between them.

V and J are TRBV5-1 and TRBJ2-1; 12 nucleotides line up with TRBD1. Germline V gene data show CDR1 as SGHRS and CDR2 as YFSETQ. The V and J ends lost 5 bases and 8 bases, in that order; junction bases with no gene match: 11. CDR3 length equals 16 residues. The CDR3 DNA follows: TGCGCCAGCAGTTGGACGGGACAGGGGGCGCGGGATGAGCAGTTCTTC. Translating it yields CASSWTGQGARDEQFF. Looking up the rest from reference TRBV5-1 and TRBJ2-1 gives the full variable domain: KAGVTQTPRYLIKTRGQQVTLSCSPISGHRSVSWYQQTPGQGLQFLFEYFSETQRNKGNFPGRFSGRQFSNSRSEMNVSTLELGDSALYLCASSWTGQGARDEQFFGPGTRLTVL.

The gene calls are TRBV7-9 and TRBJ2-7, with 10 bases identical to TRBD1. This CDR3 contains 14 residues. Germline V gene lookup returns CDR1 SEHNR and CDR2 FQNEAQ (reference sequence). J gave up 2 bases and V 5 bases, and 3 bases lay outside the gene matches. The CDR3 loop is CASSQGQGPYEQYF. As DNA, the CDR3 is TGTGCCAGCAGCCAGGGACAGGGGCCCTACGAGCAGTACTTC.

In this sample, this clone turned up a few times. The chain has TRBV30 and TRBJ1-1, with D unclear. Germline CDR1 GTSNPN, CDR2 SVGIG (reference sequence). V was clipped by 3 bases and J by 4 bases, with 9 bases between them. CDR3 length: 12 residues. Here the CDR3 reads CAWSGEGTEAFF. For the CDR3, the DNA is TGTGCCTGGAGCGGGGAAGGCACTGAAGCTTTCTTT. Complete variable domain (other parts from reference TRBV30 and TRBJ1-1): SQTIHQWPATLVQPVGSPLSLECTVEGTSNPNLYWYRQAAGRGLQLLFYSVGIGQISSEVPQNLSASRPQDRQFILSSKKLLLSDSGFYLCAWSGEGTEAFFGQGTRLTVV.

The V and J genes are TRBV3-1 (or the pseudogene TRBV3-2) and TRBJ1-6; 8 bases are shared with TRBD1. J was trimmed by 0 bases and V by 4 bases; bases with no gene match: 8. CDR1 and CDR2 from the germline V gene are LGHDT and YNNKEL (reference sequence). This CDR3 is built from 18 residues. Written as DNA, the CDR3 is TGTGCCAGCAGCCGCAGGGGGCCCCTGAGCTCCTATAATTCACCCCTCCACTTT. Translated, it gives CASSRRGPLSSYNSPLHF.